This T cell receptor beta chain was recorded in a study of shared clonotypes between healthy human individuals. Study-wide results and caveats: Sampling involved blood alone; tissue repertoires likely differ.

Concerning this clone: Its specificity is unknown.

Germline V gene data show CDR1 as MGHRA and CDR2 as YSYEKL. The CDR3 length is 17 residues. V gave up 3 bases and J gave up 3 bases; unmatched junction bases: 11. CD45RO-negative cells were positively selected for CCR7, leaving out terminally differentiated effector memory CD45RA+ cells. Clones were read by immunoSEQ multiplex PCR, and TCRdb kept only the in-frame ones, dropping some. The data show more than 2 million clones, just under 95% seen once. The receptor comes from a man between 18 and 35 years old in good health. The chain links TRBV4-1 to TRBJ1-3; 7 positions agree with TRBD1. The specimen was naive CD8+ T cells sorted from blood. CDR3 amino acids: CASSQFPRQGSGNTIYF. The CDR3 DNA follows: TGCGCCAGCAGCCAGTTTCCGAGACAGGGAAGTGGAAACACCATATATTTT.